The present TCR beta chain was sequenced within a study of early T cells in non-severe SARS-CoV-2 infection (dated by TCRdb to the early 2020s). For the wider study: TCR sequencing used bulk RNA from unsorted whole blood, so alpha and beta chains could not be paired. Broader findings and caveats from the paper: VDJdb matching was skewed toward anti-spike CD8 responses, so virus-specific expansions were likely underestimated and private and CD4 specificities were missed.

This was a case-control study nested in a cohort of healthcare workers in London, UK, who had nasopharyngeal swab PCR tests and blood samples taken every week. Healthcare workers were recruited between 23 and 31 March 2020, during the week of the UK lockdown, and were followed weekly for up to roughly 15 weeks. In this sample, this clonotype turned up many times. This receptor's antigen is unknown. The sample holds no much larger clone one base away, and base qualities are not on file. Library preparation was by 5' RACE. TCRdb lists the instrument as NextSeq 500. Unique molecular identifiers were attached to individual cDNA molecules in the TCR library protocol so that sequencing error and PCR bias could be corrected. Both TCR alpha and beta chains were sequenced, and tight co-correlation was observed between alpha and beta sequence abundances in each sample. The paper's processing steps were these. V gene, J gene and CDR3 annotation of TCR sequences was performed with Decombinator V4. Expanded TCRs were defined as changing significantly between any two time points under a Poisson model with p below 0.0001. Abundances of TCRs were expressed as counts per million after normalisation to the total number of TCRs sequenced in each sample. MAIT TCRs were defined by TRAV1-2 paired with TRAJ12, TRAJ20 or TRAJ33, and iNKT TCRs by TRAV10 paired with TRAJ18. A search of VDJdb, accessed on 1 November 2021, was run for TCRs annotated to CMV, EBV and SARS-CoV-2, with TCRs annotated for multiple antigens excluded. TCRdb ran its own pipeline on the public reads, namely fastp trimming at Q25 and MiXCR clone calling, and kept in-frame beta chains. A single entry per CDR3 protein holds the most common genes and DNA from its merged rows. The V and J calls come from TCRdb's annotation, not from the publication. The sample has more than 65,000 distinct CDR3 sequences on record, roughly 4.9% of them singletons. The biggest ten clones account for roughly 3.7% of the sample.

CDR1 and CDR2, looked up from the germline V gene, are SGHDN and FVKESK. The CDR3 numbers 13 residues from cysteine through phenylalanine. Just the 39-base CDR3 DNA is kept, in frame starting at base 1. Relative to germline, V is 1 base shorter and J is 6 bases shorter, with 10 bases between their ends. The sequencing here drew on whole blood, taken at baseline. The chain is made from TRBV14 and TRBJ2-7; the D gene is perhaps TRBD1, on 6 matching bases. The source of this sequence is an adult who was a healthcare worker with PCR-confirmed SARS-CoV-2 infection or an uninfected control (not recorded which). The donor label of this sample is uncertain. This receptor carries the CDR3 CASSQATGPEQYF. Read as DNA, the sequence is TGTGCCAGCAGCCAAGCGACAGGCCCCGAGCAGTACTTC.